One and the same sample provided the 30 T cell receptor beta chains below, sequenced in a study of cytomegalovirus exposure and HLA in healthy donors. 60 Vbeta and 13 Jbeta primers were used in PCR. TCRdb keeps only in-frame clones here, not all; method: immunoSEQ multiplex PCR. The data show about 210,000 clones, with around 84% seen just once and about 0.25% held by the top ten. Sequenced input: PBMCs. The origin of the receptors is a girl aged 2 to 10 in good health and CMV-seronegative.

The rearrangement links TRBV2 to TRBJ2-4; 7 positions match TRBD1. The CDR3 loop spans 17 amino acids. V gave up 6 bases and J gave up 0 bases; unmatched junction bases: 11. Per germline, CDR1 SNHLY and CDR2 FYNNEI. DNA of the CDR3: TGTGCCAGCAGCGGCCCCGGACAGGAGTTAGCCAAAAACATTCAGTACTTC. This sequence encodes CASSGPGQELAKNIQYF.

The rearrangement joins TRBV5-5 to TRBJ2-1; 10 nucleotides match TRBD1. The CDR3 extends over 15 amino acids. Trimming took 3 bases from V and 6 from J; bases not matched to a gene: 6. Per the germline V gene, CDR1 is SGHKS and CDR2 is YYEKEE (reference sequence). This chain's CDR3 is CASSSGTGVLNEQFF. CDR3 DNA: TGTGCCAGCAGCTCCGGGACAGGGGTGCTCAATGAGCAGTTCTTC.

This sequence joins TRBV18 and TRBJ1-1; D gene ambiguous. The V end lost 4 bases, the J end lost 1 base, and 10 bases lay between the germline ends. The CDR3 sequence is 14 residues long. CDR1 is KGHSH and CDR2 is LQKENI in the germline V gene. CDR3 DNA sequence: TGTGCCAGCTCACTTGAGACGGGGAACACTGAAGCTTTCTTT. Translation: CASSLETGNTEAFF.

The chain carries TRBV5-4 and TRBJ2-3; 12 bases agree with TRBD2. In germline, CDR1 is SGHNT, CDR2 YYREEE (reference sequence). The CDR3 is 17 residues long. With V trimmed by 4 bases and J by 2 bases, 8 bases remained unmatched. The CDR3 DNA reads TGTGCCAGCAGCCTGGGACTAGCGGGCTACCTCACAGATACGCAGTATTTT. Encoded protein: CASSLGLAGYLTDTQYF. Full variable domain (missing parts from reference TRBV5-4 and TRBJ2-3): ETGVTQSPTHLIKTRGQQVTLRCSSQSGHNTVSWYQQALGQGPQFIFQYYREEENGRGNFPPRFSGLQFPNYSSELNVNALELDDSALYLCASSLGLAGYLTDTQYFGPGTRLTVL.

The chain has TRBV25-1 and TRBJ1-5, with a weak D call TRBD1 (6 bases). The germline gives CDR1 MGHDK, CDR2 SYGVNS. V was shortened by 1 base and J by 2 bases, with 12 bases between the two germline ends. CDR3 size: 16 residues. The CDR3 nucleotides read TGTGCCAGCAGTGAATTGGGGGCAGGGGGCAATCAGCCCCAGCATTTT. The encoded protein is CASSELGAGGNQPQHF.

The chain recombines TRBV25-1 with TRBJ2-7, with D possibly matching TRBD2 (7 bases). CDR1 is MGHDK and CDR2 is SYGVNS in the germline V gene. The CDR3 has 16 residues. The V end lost 10 bases, the J end lost 0 bases, and 22 bases lay between the germline ends. In DNA, the CDR3 is TGTGCCACCCAGAGGACAAGCGGGACAAGCTCCTACGAGCAGTACTTC. Its protein product is CATQRTSGTSSYEQYF.

The gene calls are TRBV5-1 and TRBJ2-5, with D perhaps TRBD2 (5 bases). The germline V and J ends were trimmed by 7 bases and 11 bases, with 15 bases remaining between them. This CDR3 contains 11 residues. Germline V gene lookup returns CDR1 SGHRS and CDR2 YFSETQ. CDR3 DNA sequence: TGCGCCAGCCGCCTCGGGGAAGAGCAGTACTTC. Protein sequence: CASRLGEEQYF.

This sequence joins TRBV6-1 and TRBJ2-7; 9 nucleotides align to TRBD1. Germline CDR1 is MNHNS and CDR2 is SASEGT. CDR3 size: 15 residues. V dropped 4 bases and J dropped 4; count of bases not matched to a gene: 8. CDR3 in amino acids: CASSGFGDRGYEQYF. The CDR3 coding sequence is TGTGCCAGCAGTGGCTTCGGAGACAGGGGGTACGAGCAGTACTTC.

The chain couples TRBV30 to TRBJ1-2, with D perhaps matching TRBD1 (6 bases). V was shortened by 1 base and J by 0 bases, with 6 bases between the two germline ends. There are 13 residues in the CDR3. Germline lookup yields CDR1 GTSNPN and CDR2 SVGIG (reference sequence). CDR3 nucleotide sequence: TGTGCCTGGAGTGACAGGGCTAACTATGGCTACACCTTC. Translation gives CAWSDRANYGYTF.

This clone was detected only a few times. The chain joins TRBV10-2 to TRBJ1-1; TRBD1 might be the D (5 bases). Between the trimmed V and J ends, which lost 7 bases and 2 bases, there was a span of 23 bases. Germline assignment: CDR1 WSHSY and CDR2 SAAADI. CDR3 size: 17 residues. The CDR3 spells CASNQISGHIVNTEAFF. CDR3 nucleotides: TGCGCCAGCAACCAAATTTCTGGACACATAGTCAACACTGAAGCTTTCTTT.

The CDR3 sequence: CASSDPGTGTYGYTF. The DNA for the CDR3 is TGTGCCAGCAGTGACCCCGGGACAGGGACCTATGGCTACACCTTC. V is TRBV25-1 and J is TRBJ1-2, with 9 bases lining up with TRBD1. The V gene end was trimmed by 3 bases and the J gene end by 4 bases; junction bases not matched to a gene: 6. CDR3 length: 15 amino acids. Germline CDR1 MGHDK, CDR2 SYGVNS.

The chain uses TRBV4-1 and TRBJ2-5; 10 nucleotides align to TRBD2. CDR1 is MGHRA and CDR2 is YSYEKL in the germline V gene. This CDR3 is 16 amino acids long. V lost 2 bases, J lost 1 base, and 4 bases stayed unmatched. Written as DNA, the CDR3 is TGCGCCAGCAGCCAACTAGCGGGGGTCCTCCAAGAGACCCAGTACTTC. The encoded protein is CASSQLAGVLQETQYF.

The chain uses TRBV9 and TRBJ1-1; unclear D gene. The CDR3 spans 14 residues. The germline CDR1 and CDR2 sequences are SGDLS and YYNGEE. With 3 bases removed from V and 3 bases from J, the gap between germline ends came to 12 bases. The CDR3 DNA follows: TGTGCCAGCAGCGCTGACGGGTCCGACACTGAAGCTTTCTTT. Its translation: CASSADGSDTEAFF.

The genes are TRBV27 and TRBJ2-5; 7 positions match TRBD2. CDR1 and CDR2 (germline): MNHEY, SMNVEV (reference sequence). The CDR3 sequence is 13 residues long. With 8 bases clipped from V and 9 bases from J, the junction kept 12 bases outside the gene matches. For the CDR3, the DNA is TGTGCCAGCGGAACCGGGACTACGTTTTCCCAGTACTTC. It translates to CASGTGTTFSQYF.

This chain connects TRBV18 to TRBJ1-3; possibly TRBD1 for D (5 bases). This CDR3 contains 15 residues. Germline lookup yields CDR1 KGHSH and CDR2 LQKENI. V was clipped by 3 bases and J by 4 bases, with 13 bases between them. The CDR3 sequence is CASSPMQGRGNTIYF. The DNA for the CDR3 is TGTGCCAGCTCACCTATGCAGGGTAGAGGAAACACCATATATTTT.

J is TRBJ1-1 and V is TRBV10-2; D is unclear. This CDR3 comprises 18 residues. V lost 0 bases to trimming and J lost 0 bases, with 17 bases between them. CDR1 WSHSY and CDR2 SAAADI come from the germline V gene. CDR3 DNA sequence: TGCGCCAGCAGTGAGTCTACAGCCTACCCGACTATGAACACTGAAGCTTTCTTT. Translation: CASSESTAYPTMNTEAFF.

V is TRBV11-2 and J is TRBJ2-7; TRBD2 matches 7 bases. The germline CDR1 and CDR2 sequences are SGHAT and FQNNGV. The CDR3 consists of 12 residues. With 4 bases clipped from V and 4 bases from J, the junction kept 1 base outside the gene matches. DNA of the CDR3: TGTGCCAGCAGCTACGGGGGGTACGAGCAGTACTTC. As protein: CASSYGGYEQYF. Drawing the rest from reference TRBV11-2 and TRBJ2-7, the complete variable domain is EAGVAQSPRYKIIEKRQSVAFWCNPISGHATLYWYQQILGQGPKLLIQFQNNGVVDDSQLPKDRFSAERLKGVDSTLKIQPAKLEDSAVYLCASSYGGYEQYFGPGTRLTVT.

This sequence joins TRBV30 and TRBJ1-6; 8 bases map to TRBD1. CDR3 length equals 15 residues. CDR1 is GTSNPN and CDR2 is SVGIG in the germline V gene (reference sequence). Unmatched junction bases numbered 6, after V lost 4 bases and J lost 4 bases. CDR3 DNA: TGTGCCTGGACCCAAAGGGACAGGTATAATTCACCCCTCCACTTT. Translation: CAWTQRDRYNSPLHF.

The genes are TRBV7-9 and TRBJ1-3, with D uncertain. Germline lookup yields CDR1 SEHNR and CDR2 FQNEAQ (reference sequence). V lost 5 bases to trimming and J lost 4 bases, with 18 bases between them. The CDR3 spans 16 residues. CDR3 protein: CASSDIPGFAGNTIYF. CDR3 nucleotides: TGTGCCAGCAGCGATATACCGGGTTTCGCAGGAAACACCATATATTTT.

The chain is built from TRBV19 and TRBJ1-5; no reliable D call. This CDR3 is 15 amino acids long. V lost 1 base to trimming and J lost 0 bases, with 7 bases between them. From germline, CDR1 is LNHDA and CDR2 SQIVND (reference sequence). This chain's CDR3 is CASSIVPVSNQPQHF. In DNA form, the CDR3 reads TGTGCCAGTAGTATAGTGCCAGTTAGCAATCAGCCCCAGCATTTT.

The chain recombines TRBV27 with TRBJ2-7; maybe TRBD1 (6 bases). CDR1 and CDR2 from the germline V gene are MNHEY and SMNVEV (reference sequence). The V end lost 3 bases, the J end lost 0 bases, and 9 bases lay between the germline ends. CDR3 length: 14 residues. The CDR3 sequence is CASSFRGGSYEQYF. CDR3 coding DNA: TGTGCCAGCAGTTTCCGAGGGGGCTCCTACGAGCAGTACTTC.

DNA for the CDR3: TGTGCCAGCAGTACCCGGACAGGCGTGAACACTGAAGCTTTCTTT. Amino acid sequence: CASSTRTGVNTEAFF. V is TRBV27 and J is TRBJ1-1; 7 bases agree with TRBD1. The CDR3 consists of 15 residues. V was pared by 5 bases and J by 0 bases, with 6 bases of the junction left unmatched. Per germline, CDR1 MNHEY and CDR2 SMNVEV (reference sequence).

The chain recombines TRBV27 with TRBJ2-3; 11 bases are a match to TRBD2. V lost 5 bases and J lost 6; bases outside the gene matches: 13. The CDR3 extends over 17 amino acids. Germline CDR1 is MNHEY and CDR2 is SMNVEV (reference sequence). The CDR3 protein is CASSPLLAGGPWDTQYF. In DNA form, the CDR3 reads TGTGCCAGCAGTCCCCTTCTAGCGGGAGGCCCCTGGGATACGCAGTATTTT.

CDR3 sequence reads: CARLYFTGGHPMAYTF. CDR3 in DNA: TGTGCCAGACTGTACTTTACGGGGGGCCACCCGATGGCCTACACCTTC. The chain carries TRBV7-6 and TRBJ1-2; D may be TRBD1 (6 bases). Germline V gene sequence: CDR1 SGHVS, CDR2 FNYEAQ. The V gene lost 9 bases and the J gene lost 10 bases, with 30 bases spanning the gap. The CDR3 totals 16 residues.

The chain joins TRBV6-1 to TRBJ2-3; no clear D. This CDR3 contains 14 residues. Germline V gene sequence: CDR1 MNHNS, CDR2 SASEGT. With 6 bases removed from V and 2 bases from J, the gap between germline ends came to 12 bases. The CDR3 loop is CASSEWQFTDTQYF. The CDR3 nucleotides are TGTGCCAGCAGCGAATGGCAGTTCACAGATACGCAGTATTTT.

This chain connects TRBV5-4 to TRBJ2-7, with 8 bases that match TRBD2. The V and J ends lost 1 base and 7 bases, in that order; junction bases with no gene match: 10. CDR1 and CDR2 (germline): SGHNT, YYREEE (reference sequence). This CDR3 spans 15 amino acids. CDR3 in amino acids: CASSLQRGTSGEQYF. The CDR3 nucleotides read TGTGCCAGCAGCTTGCAGCGGGGGACGTCGGGGGAGCAGTACTTC.

The genes are TRBV6-6 and TRBJ1-3, with TRBD1 matching 8 bases. V gave up 6 bases and J gave up 4 bases; unmatched junction bases: 5. Germline-derived CDR1 and CDR2 are MNHNY and SVGAGI (reference sequence). The CDR3 totals 14 residues. DNA for the CDR3: TGTGCCAGCAGAGAGGACAGGGTAGGAAACACCATATATTTT. Encoded protein: CASREDRVGNTIYF.

The rearrangement uses TRBV6-1 and TRBJ1-6; TRBD1 matches 8 bases. J lost 14 bases, V lost 5 bases, and 11 bases had no gene match. The CDR3 runs 14 residues. CDR1 and CDR2 (germline): MNHNS, SASEGT. CDR3 sequence (DNA): TGTGCCAGCAGTACTACCGGGACAGGTGTTTCCCTCCACTTT. Translating it yields CASSTTGTGVSLHF.

Concerning this clone: The junction shows a germline mismatch at one end, possibly a read error. The chain uses TRBV19 and TRBJ1-2; D perhaps matches TRBD1 (6 bases). Germline V gene sequence: CDR1 LNHDA, CDR2 SQIVND (reference sequence). The CDR3 spans 14 residues. The CDR3 is CASSMAVTGPALGF. The CDR3 nucleotides read TGTGCCAGTAGTATGGCGGTGACAGGACCAGCGTTGGGTTTC.

The chain recombines TRBV5-4 with TRBJ2-5; D gene uncertain. This CDR3 comprises 11 residues. V was shortened by 5 bases and J by 3 bases, with 5 bases between the two germline ends. CDR1 and CDR2 from the germline V gene are SGHNT and YYREEE (reference sequence). The CDR3 nucleotides read TGTGCCAGCAGTATAAAAGAGACCCAGTACTTC. Protein: CASSIKETQYF.